This entry concerns a single T cell receptor beta chain. Its antigen is still unknown. The sample is drawn from a study of vaccination and CD4 T cells after COVID-19. Study details: Sampling that followed vaccination took place a median about 71 days after dose two, within a range of 14 to 241. Cellular stimulation was performed using overlapping spike peptides derived from SARS-CoV-2, HCoV-NL63, HCoV-OC43 and HCoV-229E.

Stated treatment: roughly ten-day PBMC culture with coronavirus spike peptide pools or control peptides (ViraFEST assay). Germline CDR1 and CDR2: SGHDT and YYEEEE. The CDR3 extends over 18 amino acids. The V and J ends lost 4 bases and 5 bases, in that order; junction bases with no gene match: 19. With the Oncomine TCR Beta short-read assay, DNA from cultured CD4+ T cells was sequenced. Via MiXCR, TCRdb re-called the PCR reads, giving one row per CDR3 protein. The sample records more than 9,000 distinct CDR3 sequences, more than 35% being singletons. The material sequenced was cultured CD4+ T cells from blood. The receptor was derived from a human donor with COVID-19. This chain links TRBV5-6 with TRBJ1-1, with 8 positions matching TRBD1. Here the CDR3 reads CASSPIGGQGAGWTEAFF. In nucleotides, the CDR3 is TGTGCCAGCAGCCCGATTGGCGGGCAGGGGGCAGGGTGGACTGAAGCTTTCTTT.